This T cell receptor beta chain appears in the sequencing data of a study of blood T cells in healthy people across ages. Then a second PCR, running about 6 to 12 cycles, was carried out with a sample-barcoded 5' primer and a J-beta primer mix. Every sample gave at least 2.5 million paired-end reads containing CDR3. TCRdb re-analysed the 5' RACE reads in MiXCR, keeping a single row per CDR3 protein. In the table there are approximately 800,000 distinct CDR3 sequences, approximately 65% of which are singletons. Germline assignment: CDR1 MDHEN and CDR2 SYDVKM. The J segment lost 10 bases and the V segment lost 3 bases, leaving 16 bases of the junction unmatched. This CDR3 has 17 residues.

The source of this sequence is a man aged 25 to 40 in good health. Sequences were obtained from blood. The chain is built from TRBV28 and TRBJ1-4, with TRBD1 matching 8 bases. CDR3 region: CASSFGAVGRGRGKLFF. The CDR3 DNA follows: TGTGCCAGCAGTTTTGGGGCAGTTGGCAGGGGGCGCGGAAAACTGTTTTTT.